This record looks at one T cell receptor beta chain sequence and its context. V lost 2 bases and J 1 base, leaving 3 bases between the germline ends. In germline, CDR1 is GTSNPN, CDR2 SVGIG (reference sequence). This CDR3 has 11 amino acids. Reverse transcription of 0.5 to 1 ug RNA used random hexamers. MiXCR, applied by TCRdb to the immunoSEQ multiplex PCR reads, yields one record per CDR3 protein. This sample has roughly 190,000 distinct CDR3 sequences, with 95% found just once. The entry originates in a study of CD8 T cells in Susac syndrome. The sample consisted of CD8+ T cells from PBMCs. V gene TRBV30 combines with J gene TRBJ2-7; D remains ambiguous. The clonotype was recovered from a human donor with Susac syndrome. The CDR3 DNA follows: TGTGCCTGGAGTACTTCCTACGAGCAGTACTTC. Residues: CAWSTSYEQYF.